This T cell receptor (beta chain) was found in a study of identical twins. General study results and limits: Conclusions were drawn cross-sectionally by statistical analysis, without following the same donors.

TCRdb recomputed calls from the 5' RACE reads with MiXCR, one row per CDR3 protein. This table holds approximately 700,000 distinct CDR3 sequences, 15% to 20% found once. Worth noting for this clonotype: What it recognizes is unknown.

Trimming shortened V by 7 bases and J by 5 bases, and 18 bases separated the two germline ends. In germline, CDR1 is SQVTM, CDR2 ANQGSEA. The CDR3 runs to 14 residues. This sample was shared with a second study, whose subject was T cells expressing NK-cell markers. As reported in that work: Researchers got TCR beta repertoires out of sorted CD3+CD56+NKG2C+, CD3+CD56+NKG2C- and CD3+CD56-NKG2C+ T cells. The authors sequenced eight donors, of whom seven were HCMV-seropositive and one was seronegative. Top CD8+ clonotypes included the dominant CD3+CD56+NKG2C+ clonotypes in 5 or 6 donors.

The rearrangement links TRBV29-1 to TRBJ2-1, with D tentatively TRBD1 (6 bases). The clonotype was recovered from a woman younger than 35 in good health. Sample: PBMCs. CDR3 sequence reads: CSAKDSHSDNEQFF. CDR3 coding DNA: TGCAGCGCTAAGGACAGTCACTCTGACAATGAGCAGTTCTTC.